These 14 T cell receptor beta chains were sequenced from one sample in a study of shared clonotypes between healthy human individuals. The table came from immunoSEQ multiplex PCR; TCRdb's copy has only in-frame clones and leaves some out. The sample includes about 500,000 clones, roughly four fifths of them seen just once. Sequencing used PBMCs. The receptors here all came from a woman in her forties in good health. Some clones in this sample may be carry-over from other donors' samples.

V and J are TRBV7-2 and TRBJ2-3; possible D gene TRBD2, 6 bases. CDR1 and CDR2 (germline): SGHTA, FQGNSA. Trimming pared 1 base from V and 2 bases from J, leaving 10 bases between. The CDR3 spans 15 residues. For the CDR3, the DNA is TGTGCCAGCAGCTTAGACGGGCGGGACACAGATACGCAGTATTTT. Translated, it gives CASSLDGRDTDTQYF. The whole variable domain, remainder taken from reference TRBV7-2 and TRBJ2-3, is GAGVSQSPSNKVTEKGKDVELRCDPISGHTALYWYRQSLGQGLEFLIYFQGNSAPDKSGLPSDRFSAERTGGSVSTLTIQRTQQEDSAVYLCASSLDGRDTDTQYFGPGTRLTVL.

V is TRBV7-9 and J is TRBJ2-2; 8 bases agree with TRBD1. Trimming took 3 bases from V and 5 from J; bases not matched to a gene: 5. The germline gives CDR1 SEHNR, CDR2 FQNEAQ (reference sequence). This CDR3 is built from 15 residues. CDR3 sequence: CASSFLRQGTGELFF. CDR3 DNA sequence: TGTGCCAGCAGCTTTCTACGACAGGGGACCGGGGAGCTGTTTTTT.

The genes are TRBV21-1 and TRBJ2-2. TRBV21-1 is assigned pseudogene status. CDR3 size: 12 residues. CDR3 sequence: CANEIPPPELFF. CDR3 nucleotides: TGTGCCAATGAAATTCCCCCCCCGGAGCTGTTTTTT.

This clone was seen at least ten times. J is TRBJ2-5 and V is TRBV5-1, with TRBD1 matching over 8 bases. The tail of the sequence fits TRBJ2-7 better, so the J call may be wrong. The CDR3 sequence is 16 residues long. CDR1 and CDR2 (germline): SGHRS, YFSETQ. The CDR3 region has the DNA TGCGCCAGCAGCCCTAAGGACAGGGACCTTCCCTACGAGCAGTACTTC. It encodes CASSPKDRDLPYEQYF.

The rearrangement links TRBV28 to TRBJ2-5; 11 nucleotides line up with TRBD1. The CDR3 runs to 17 residues. Per the germline V gene, CDR1 is MDHEN and CDR2 is SYDVKM. After removal of 3 bases from V and 3 bases from J, the junction contained 9 bases not matched to a gene. The CDR3 is CASSFGGTGGLEETQYF. The CDR3 coding sequence is TGTGCCAGCAGTTTTGGGGGGACAGGGGGTTTGGAAGAGACCCAGTACTTC.

In DNA, the CDR3 is TGCGCCAGCAGCCATGGACAGGGGAGGGACGAGCAGTACTTC. It yields the protein CASSHGQGRDEQYF. The chain carries TRBV5-1 and TRBJ2-7; 9 bases line up with TRBD1. The germline CDR1 and CDR2 sequences are SGHRS and YFSETQ. The CDR3 is 14 residues long. Losses at the gene ends were 4 bases for V and 5 bases for J; bases not matched to a gene: 7. The whole variable domain, remainder taken from reference TRBV5-1 and TRBJ2-7, is KAGVTQTPRYLIKTRGQQVTLSCSPISGHRSVSWYQQTPGQGLQFLFEYFSETQRNKGNFPGRFSGRQFSNSRSEMNVSTLELGDSALYLCASSHGQGRDEQYFGPGTRLTVT.

The chain has TRBV6-5 and TRBJ1-1; 7 nucleotides line up with TRBD1. The CDR3 extends over 15 amino acids. CDR1 MNHEY and CDR2 SVGAGI come from the germline V gene. V was clipped by 6 bases and J by 1 base; unmatched bases: 8. The CDR3 protein is CASRLLGQRNTEAFF. The DNA of the CDR3 is TGTGCCAGCAGATTATTGGGACAGCGGAACACTGAAGCTTTCTTT.

The chain recombines TRBV5-6 with TRBJ2-5, with TRBD2 as a possible D gene (5 bases). The J call may not be correct, given that the DNA end is closer to TRBJ2-7. CDR1 SGHDT and CDR2 YYEEEE come from the germline V gene. The CDR3 sequence is 13 residues long. Here the CDR3 DNA reads TGTGCCAGCAGCTCCCGGGGTTACCACGAGCAGTACTTC. As protein: CASSSRGYHEQYF.

This clone was detected ten times or more. This chain joins TRBV5-1 and TRBJ2-1; 14 bases agree with TRBD2. The junction had 3 bases not matched to a gene; V was cut back by 4 bases and J by 6 bases. CDR3 length equals 15 residues. The germline CDR1 and CDR2 sequences are SGHRS and YFSETQ. CDR3 in DNA: TGCGCCAGCAGCCAGGGACTAGCGGGAGCCAATGAGCAGTTCTTC. The encoded protein is CASSQGLAGANEQFF.

This clone was picked up many times. The chain uses TRBV4-1 and TRBJ1-2, with D possibly matching TRBD1 (5 bases). The CDR3 spans 15 residues. Deletions cut 4 bases from V and 5 bases from J, with 17 bases between. CDR1 MGHRA and CDR2 YSYEKL come from the germline V gene. The CDR3 DNA is TGCGCCAGCAGCCTCGGGAACGGGGCGAGGTATGGCTACACCTTC. It codes for CASSLGNGARYGYTF.

The chain uses TRBV6-5 and TRBJ2-7; TRBD1 matches 7 bases. This CDR3 region has 14 residues. Germline CDR1 MNHEY, CDR2 SVGAGI. The ends lost 2 bases at V and 0 bases at J; junction bases unmatched: 1. The CDR3 bases are TGTGCCAGCAGTTACGGGGACAGCTCCTACGAGCAGTACTTC. It specifies CASSYGDSSYEQYF.

V is TRBV4-1 and J is TRBJ2-1, with 10 bases fitting TRBD2. The CDR3 has 16 amino acids. The junction had 9 bases not matched to a gene; V was cut back by 5 bases and J by 5 bases. CDR1 and CDR2 (germline): MGHRA, YSYEKL. CDR3 region: CASSSSGSHQHNEQFF. The CDR3 DNA sequence: TGCGCCAGCAGCTCTAGCGGGAGTCATCAACACAATGAGCAGTTCTTC.

In the case of this clone: A far more abundant clone sits one base away, making this likely a read error. V is TRBV28 and J is TRBJ2-7; 12 bases fit TRBD2. This CDR3 is 17 amino acids long. Germline V lookup: CDR1 MDHEN, CDR2 SYDVKM. The CDR3, as DNA: TGTACCAGCAGTTCTAGGAGGACTAGCGGGGTCTCCTACGAGCAGTACTTC. Encoded protein: CTSSSRRTSGVSYEQYF. Full variable domain (missing parts from reference TRBV28 and TRBJ2-7): DVKVTQSSRYLVKRTGEKVFLECVQDMDHENMFWYRQDPGLGLRLIYFSYDVKMKEKGDIPEGYSVSREKKERFSLILESASTNQTSMYLCTSSSRRTSGVSYEQYFGPGTRLTVT.

This clone appeared a few times. CDR3 bases: TGTGCCAGCAGTCCCGGGGGATTCTTTGGAAACACCATATATTTT. This encodes CASSPGGFFGNTIYF. This chain uses TRBV7-9 with TRBJ1-3, with D perhaps matching TRBD1 (5 bases). Trimming took off 6 bases at V and 3 bases at J, with 15 bases between the two ends. Germline V gene sequence: CDR1 SEHNR, CDR2 FQNEAQ (reference sequence). The CDR3 is 15 residues long. The full variable domain, its missing parts supplied by reference TRBV7-9 and TRBJ1-3, is DTGVSQNPRHKITKRGQNVTFRCDPISEHNRLYWYRQTLGQGPEFLTYFQNEAQLEKSRLLSDRFSAERPKGSFSTLEIQRTEQGDSAMYLCASSPGGFFGNTIYFGEGSWLTVV.